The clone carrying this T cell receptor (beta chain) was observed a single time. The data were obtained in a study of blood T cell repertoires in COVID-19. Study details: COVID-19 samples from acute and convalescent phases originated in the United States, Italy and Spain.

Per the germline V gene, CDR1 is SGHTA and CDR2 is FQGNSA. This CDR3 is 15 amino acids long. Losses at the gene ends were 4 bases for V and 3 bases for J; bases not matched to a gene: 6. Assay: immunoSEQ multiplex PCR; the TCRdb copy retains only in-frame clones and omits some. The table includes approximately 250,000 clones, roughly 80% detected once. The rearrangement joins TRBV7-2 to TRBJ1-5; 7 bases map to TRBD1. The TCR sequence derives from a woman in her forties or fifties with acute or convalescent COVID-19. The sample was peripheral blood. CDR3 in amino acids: CASSSRQGTNQPQHF. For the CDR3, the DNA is TGTGCCAGCAGCTCTCGACAGGGTACCAATCAGCCCCAGCATTTT.